These 18 T cell receptor beta chains share one sample of origin, sequenced in a study of tumor-infiltrating lymphocytes in primary liver carcinoma. A constant-region primer served to make TCR beta cDNA from about 490 ng total RNA. Three nested multiplex PCR rounds, a slightly modified ARM-PCR, produced the libraries for TCR beta. In the first two PCR rounds, TRBV1-TRBV30 forward primers were paired with a C-beta reverse primer, and each round lasted approximately 10 cycles. MiXCR, run by TCRdb on the multiplex PCR reads, gives a single entry per CDR3 protein. The data show 55,000 to 70,000 distinct CDR3 sequences, less than 75% seen once. Co-extraction yielded RNA and DNA from roughly 20-30 mg of unsorted bulk tissue. The sample taken for sequencing was liver tumor tissue from sampling region 2. Subset specified: tumor region T2, inferior pole. These receptors were obtained from a man aged 35 to 55 with primary liver carcinoma and hepatitis B virus infection.

With regard to this clonotype: A read error may be the cause here, since a much bigger clone is one base away. The rearrangement links TRBV5-4 to TRBJ2-1, with 11 bases aligning to TRBD2. The length of the CDR3 is 16 residues. After removal of 3 bases from V and 7 bases from J, the junction contained 9 bases not matched to a gene. Germline V CDR1 and CDR2: SGHNT, YYREEE (reference sequence). The CDR3 DNA follows: TGTGCCAGCAGCTCGGAACTAGCGGGAGTCTATAATGAGCAGTTCTTC. Translated: CASSSELAGVYNEQFF.

A word on this clonotype: A much larger clone differs from this one at a single base, so this may be a read error. This sequence joins TRBV5-1 and TRBJ2-7; TRBD1 matches at 8 bases. Germline assignment: CDR1 SGHRS and CDR2 YFSETQ. This CDR3 region has 15 residues. The CDR3 nucleotides read TGCGCCAGCAGCTTGGAACCAGGGGGCGGCTACGAGAAGTACTTC. Its protein is CASSLEPGGGYEKYF.

About this clonotype: This could be a read error, since a much larger clone is one nucleotide away. The V call is TRBV5-1, the J call TRBJ2-1; no firm D call. The CDR3 runs to 13 residues. Germline-derived CDR1 and CDR2 are SGHRS and YFSETQ. The CDR3 spells CASGQIPGNKQFF. As DNA, the CDR3 is TGCGCCAGCGGCCAGATACCGGGCAATAAGCAGTTCTTC.

As to this clonotype: The junction departs from germline at one end; a sequencing error may be responsible. The chain couples TRBV6-1 to TRBJ2-1; D remains unclear. Per germline, CDR1 MNHNS and CDR2 SASEGT. CDR3 length equals 16 residues. CDR3 nucleotide sequence: TGTGCCAGCAGCGAGTTCTATCCGAGCTCCTACATTGAGCAGTTCTTC. Residues: CASSEFYPSSYIEQFF.

To note about this clonotype: A read error may produce the germline difference seen at one junction end. The chain employs TRBV19 and TRBJ2-7; perhaps TRBD1 as D (6 bases). Germline V CDR1 and CDR2: LNHDA, SQIVND (reference sequence). The CDR3 sequence is 14 residues long. The CDR3 DNA follows: TGTGCCAGTAGTCGGGACACCAAATCCTACAAGCAGTACTTC. It encodes CASSRDTKSYKQYF.

With respect to this clonotype: Sequence at one end of the junction differs from germline and may be a read error. The J gene is TRBJ2-3, the V gene TRBV7-9; D gene ambiguous. The CDR3 is 12 residues long. Germline lookup yields CDR1 SEHNR and CDR2 FQNEAQ (reference sequence). Here the CDR3 reads CGSSSSGRPQYF. The CDR3 DNA sequence: TGTGGCAGCAGCTCTTCCGGTCGGCCGCAGTATTTT.

This CDR3 is CASSKTLGGTNKKLFF. Written as DNA, the CDR3 is TGTGCCAGCAGCAAGACCCTGGGAGGAACAAATAAAAAACTGTTTTTT. The V gene is TRBV11-2, the J gene TRBJ1-4; D not resolved. Germline V gene data show CDR1 as SGHAT and CDR2 as FQNNGV. The germline V and J ends were trimmed by 5 bases and 9 bases, with 22 bases remaining between them. There are 16 residues in the CDR3.

This sequence joins TRBV2 and TRBJ2-2; D is unresolved. Trimming removed 7 bases at V and 2 bases at J, with 11 bases between. The CDR3 sequence is 14 residues long. Germline CDR1 and CDR2: SNHLY and FYNNEI. CDR3 DNA: TGTGCCAGCAATCCAAATTTTAACACCGGGGAGCTGTTTTTT. Its protein is CASNPNFNTGELFF.

V is TRBV4-1 and J is TRBJ2-1, with 10 bases that match TRBD2. In germline, CDR1 is MGHRA, CDR2 YSYEKL. This CDR3 has 16 amino acids. J was trimmed by 4 bases and V by 2 bases; bases with no gene match: 5. The DNA of the CDR3 is TGCGCCAGCAGCCAACTCGGGACTAGCGAGTACAATGAGCAGTTCTTC. Amino acids: CASSQLGTSEYNEQFF.

Comment on this clonotype: The junction differs from germline at one of its ends, possibly a read error. The chain has TRBV7-9 and TRBJ1-1; D ambiguous. Germline CDR1 is SEHNR and CDR2 is FQNEAQ (reference sequence). CDR3 length: 14 amino acids. The CDR3 loop reads CASSLLIPSTDAFF. In DNA form, the CDR3 reads TGTGCCAGCAGCCTTCTTATCCCGAGCACTGATGCTTTCTTT.

In the case of this clonotype: At one end the junction does not follow the germline gene, possibly because of a read error. The rearrangement joins TRBV9 to TRBJ1-1, with D maybe TRBD1 (6 bases). The CDR3 is made up of 14 amino acids. Germline lookup yields CDR1 SGDLS and CDR2 YYNGEE. The CDR3 nucleotides read TGTACCAGCAGCGTTTCAACAGGGAGCGCTGAAGCTTTCTTT. Amino acids: CTSSVSTGSAEAFF.

With respect to this clonotype: The conserved phenylalanine or tryptophan is not found at the CDR3 terminus, so this likely reflects a read error. V gene TRBV29-1 combines with J gene TRBJ2-3; 8 nucleotides match TRBD2. V was pared by 7 bases and J by 3 bases, with 9 bases of the junction left unmatched. CDR3 length equals 14 residues. Germline CDR1 is SQVTM and CDR2 is ANQGSEA. CDR3: CSGLSGSGTDTQYL. The DNA for the CDR3 is TGCAGCGGCCTAAGCGGGAGTGGAACAGATACGCAGTATTTA.

The chain couples TRBV2 to TRBJ1-5, with D perhaps TRBD1 (5 bases). This CDR3 region has 14 residues. Trimming removed 10 bases at V and 1 base at J, with 14 bases between. The germline V gene has CDR1 SNHLY and CDR2 FYNNEI. The CDR3 sequence is CANRKGQSNQPQHF. CDR3 in DNA: TGTGCCAACCGTAAGGGGCAAAGCAATCAGCCCCAGCATTTT. Using reference TRBV2 and TRBJ1-5 for the parts outside the CDR3, the full variable domain is EPEVTQTPSHQVTQMGQEVILRCVPISNHLYFYWYRQILGQKVEFLVSFYNNEISEKSEIFDDQFSVERPDGSNFTLKIRSTKLEDSAMYFCANRKGQSNQPQHFGDGTRLSIL.

Notes on this clonotype: One junction end does not reproduce the germline sequence, and a read error may be involved. The chain combines TRBV11-2 with TRBJ2-7, with 11 positions matching TRBD1. Germline assignment: CDR1 SGHAT and CDR2 FQNNGV. CDR3 length: 14 residues. The CDR3 here is CVSSSRTGGYGQYF. CDR3 in DNA: TGTGTCAGCAGCTCTCGGACAGGGGGCTATGGGCAGTACTTC.

This clonotype has only a few counts. The junction departs from the called germline gene at one end, perhaps through a read error. The V gene is TRBV19, the J gene TRBJ2-1; 12 nucleotides align to TRBD2. CDR1 is LNHDA, CDR2 SQIVND, per germline (reference sequence). The CDR3 runs 15 residues. The CDR3 loop is CASSPRGLAGNEQIF. Written as DNA, the CDR3 is TGTGCCAGTAGTCCTAGGGGACTAGCGGGTAATGAGCAGATCTTC.

This clonotype was picked up many times. The chain carries TRBV5-1 and TRBJ1-1, with no clear D. Trimming took off 4 bases at V and 1 base at J, with 14 bases between the two ends. Germline V lookup: CDR1 SGHRS, CDR2 YFSETQ. The CDR3 spans 15 residues. The CDR3 nucleotides read TGCGCCAGCAGCAGCAATTTGGGTGCGAACACTGAAGCTTTCTTT. Amino acid sequence: CASSSNLGANTEAFF.

With respect to this clonotype: The CDR3 does not close with the conserved phenylalanine or tryptophan, likely indicating a read error. This chain uses TRBV11-2 with TRBJ2-7, with 9 bases that match TRBD2. Germline V gene sequence: CDR1 SGHAT, CDR2 FQNNGV. CDR3 size: 15 residues. CDR3 amino acids: CAISLMVAGACEQYS. The CDR3 bases are TGTGCCATCAGCTTAATGGTAGCGGGAGCCTGCGAGCAGTACTCC.

CDR3 coding DNA: TGCAGCGTCACGGCTGGGGCAGGGAACGACGAGCAGTACTTC. This codes for CSVTAGAGNDEQYF. J is TRBJ2-7 and V is TRBV29-1; D is possibly TRBD1 (5 bases). CDR1 SQVTM and CDR2 ANQGSEA come from the germline V gene. V gave up 6 bases and J gave up 5 bases, with 20 bases separating them. The CDR3 runs 14 residues.